A selection of T cell receptor beta chains follows, all from one sample in a study of control samples from healthy donors and cancer patients. TCRdb's copy holds only in-frame clones and misses some; the assay was immunoSEQ multiplex PCR. The sample has tens of thousands of clones; 85% to 90% are singletons. Source material: PBMCs. The receptors originated from a woman aged 45 to 65 with colorectal cancer. Both conserved end residues are part of each CDR3. The D gene is left open where the match is weak. Some rows mark clone size as missing; the rest say once, few, many or name a class of expanded clone.

D gene: -; clone size: -; CDR3 length: 13; V gene: TRBV18; J gene: TRBJ2-3; CDR3 protein: CASSPSRGDTQYF; CDR3 DNA: TGTGCCAGCTCACCATCTCGGGGAGATACGCAGTATTTT
D gene: -; clone size: -; CDR3 length: 14; V gene: TRBV15; J gene: TRBJ1-1; CDR3 protein: CATSRDLGNTEAFF; CDR3 DNA: TGTGCCACCAGCAGAGACTTAGGGAACACTGAAGCTTTCTTT
D gene: -; clone size: -; CDR3 length: 13; V gene: TRBV28; J gene: TRBJ1-1; CDR3 protein: CASLTALNTEAFF; CDR3 DNA: TGTGCCAGCCTGACAGCCCTAAACACTGAAGCTTTCTTT
D gene: -; clone size: -; CDR3 length: 16; V gene: TRBV6-5; J gene: TRBJ2-1; CDR3 protein: CASSFGRPGSYNEQFF; CDR3 DNA: TGTGCCAGCAGTTTCGGACGCCCCGGATCCTACAATGAGCAGTTCTTC
D gene: -; clone size: -; CDR3 length: 13; V gene: TRBV4-2; J gene: TRBJ2-5; CDR3 protein: CASSRSRQETQYF; CDR3 DNA: TGTGCCAGCAGCCGTTCGAGGCAAGAGACCCAGTACTTC
D gene: TRBD1; clone size: -; CDR3 length: 13; V gene: TRBV7-3; J gene: TRBJ2-3; CDR3 protein: CASSSGQTDTQYF; CDR3 DNA: TGTGCCAGCAGCTCGGGACAGACAGATACGCAGTATTTT
D gene: -; clone size: -; CDR3 length: 17; V gene: TRBV5-6; J gene: TRBJ2-1; CDR3 protein: CASSLGLKQVAYNEQFF; CDR3 DNA: TGTGCCAGCAGCCTGGGGCTAAAACAGGTGGCCTACAATGAGCAGTTCTTC
D gene: -; clone size: -; CDR3 length: 13; V gene: TRBV12-3/TRBV12-4; J gene: TRBJ1-1; CDR3 protein: CASSLFWSSQAFF; CDR3 DNA: TGTGCCAGCAGTTTATTTTGGTCCTCTCAAGCTTTCTTT
D gene: TRBD2; clone size: -; CDR3 length: 16; V gene: TRBV5-1; J gene: TRBJ2-1; CDR3 protein: CASSSTGRGTYNEQFF; CDR3 DNA: TGCGCCAGCAGCTCTACGGGGCGGGGGACCTACAATGAGCAGTTCTTC
D gene: TRBD1; clone size: -; CDR3 length: 13; V gene: TRBV6-1; J gene: TRBJ1-2; CDR3 protein: CASSETGMDGYTF; CDR3 DNA: TGTGCCAGCAGTGAGACAGGGATGGATGGCTACACCTTC
D gene: -; clone size: -; CDR3 length: 15; V gene: TRBV27; J gene: TRBJ1-2; CDR3 protein: CASSNTAGAVYGYTF; CDR3 DNA: TGTGCCAGCAGTAATACCGCGGGGGCGGTATATGGCTACACCTTC
D gene: -; clone size: -; CDR3 length: 17; V gene: TRBV3-1/TRBV3-2; J gene: TRBJ1-5; CDR3 protein: CASSQEIPRICNQPQHF; CDR3 DNA: TGTGCCAGCAGCCAAGAGATTCCCCGGATTTGCAATCAGCCCCAGCATTTT
D gene: -; clone size: -; CDR3 length: 14; V gene: TRBV13; J gene: TRBJ1-2; CDR3 protein: CASSLGGSNYGYTF; CDR3 DNA: TGTGCCAGCAGCTTAGGGGGCTCAAACTATGGCTACACCTTC
D gene: -; clone size: -; CDR3 length: 14; V gene: TRBV21-1; J gene: TRBJ1-5; CDR3 protein: CASSPQDRGKPQHF; CDR3 DNA: TGTGCCAGCAGCCCTCAGGACAGGGGTAAGCCCCAGCATTTT
D gene: TRBD2; clone size: -; CDR3 length: 16; V gene: TRBV19; J gene: TRBJ2-5; CDR3 protein: CATRMGGVGYQETQYF; CDR3 DNA: TGTGCCACCCGGATGGGAGGGGTGGGGTACCAAGAGACCCAGTACTTC
D gene: -; clone size: -; CDR3 length: 15; V gene: TRBV28; J gene: TRBJ1-5; CDR3 protein: CASKTYGEGNQPQHF; CDR3 DNA: TGTGCCAGCAAAACATACGGGGAAGGCAATCAGCCCCAGCATTTT
D gene: -; clone size: -; CDR3 length: 17; V gene: TRBV28; J gene: TRBJ1-6; CDR3 protein: CASSRKGHGSYNSPLHF; CDR3 DNA: TGTGCCAGCAGCCGCAAAGGGCACGGTTCCTATAATTCACCCCTCCACTTT
D gene: TRBD1; clone size: -; CDR3 length: 15; V gene: TRBV19; J gene: TRBJ2-5; CDR3 protein: CASSIRGTGGETQYF; CDR3 DNA: TGTGCCAGTAGTATCAGAGGGACAGGGGGTGAGACCCAGTACTTC
D gene: TRBD1; clone size: -; CDR3 length: 16; V gene: TRBV5-1; J gene: TRBJ2-1; CDR3 protein: CASSQQTGGIWDEQFF; CDR3 DNA: TGCGCCAGCAGCCAACAGACAGGGGGTATTTGGGATGAGCAGTTCTTC
D gene: -; clone size: -; CDR3 length: 13; V gene: TRBV6-2/TRBV6-3; J gene: TRBJ1-1; CDR3 protein: CASSYLRNTEAFF; CDR3 DNA: TGTGCCAGCAGTTATTTGCGGAACACTGAAGCTTTCTTT
D gene: TRBD1; clone size: -; CDR3 length: 15; V gene: TRBV5-4; J gene: TRBJ2-3; CDR3 protein: CASSSDRGPTDTQYF; CDR3 DNA: TGTGCCAGCAGCTCTGACAGGGGGCCCACAGATACGCAGTATTTT
D gene: TRBD1; clone size: -; CDR3 length: 14; V gene: TRBV19; J gene: TRBJ1-3; CDR3 protein: CASNHRDRENTIYF; CDR3 DNA: TGTGCCAGTAACCACCGGGACAGGGAAAACACCATATATTTT
D gene: -; clone size: -; CDR3 length: 13; V gene: TRBV2; J gene: TRBJ2-3; CDR3 protein: CASSGVEADTQYF; CDR3 DNA: TGTGCCAGCAGTGGTGTGGAAGCAGATACGCAGTATTTT
D gene: -; clone size: -; CDR3 length: 14; V gene: TRBV19; J gene: TRBJ1-1; CDR3 protein: CASSMGHLNTEAFF; CDR3 DNA: TGTGCCAGTAGTATGGGGCACTTGAACACTGAAGCTTTCTTT
D gene: -; clone size: -; CDR3 length: 15; V gene: TRBV18; J gene: TRBJ2-3; CDR3 protein: CASSLGTKPTDTQYF; CDR3 DNA: TGTGCCAGCTCCCTCGGGACCAAACCCACAGATACGCAGTATTTT
D gene: -; clone size: -; CDR3 length: 16; V gene: TRBV6-2/TRBV6-3; J gene: TRBJ1-2; CDR3 protein: CASSYSVNSGGYGYTF; CDR3 DNA: TGTGCCAGCAGTTATTCCGTCAATTCGGGGGGATATGGCTACACCTTC
D gene: -; clone size: -; CDR3 length: 15; V gene: TRBV10-2; J gene: TRBJ1-2; CDR3 protein: CASSESLGATYGYTF; CDR3 DNA: TGCGCCAGCAGTGAGTCCCTGGGGGCGACCTATGGCTACACCTTC
D gene: -; clone size: -; CDR3 length: 13; V gene: TRBV4-1; J gene: TRBJ1-1; CDR3 protein: CASSQGRGSEAFF; CDR3 DNA: TGCGCCAGCAGCCAAGGTAGAGGGTCTGAAGCTTTCTTT
D gene: -; clone size: few; CDR3 length: 14; V gene: TRBV18; J gene: TRBJ2-3; CDR3 protein: CASSPGISTDTQYF; CDR3 DNA: TGTGCCAGCTCACCTGGGATCTCCACAGATACGCAGTATTTT
D gene: -; clone size: -; CDR3 length: 15; V gene: TRBV28; J gene: TRBJ2-4; CDR3 protein: CASSPLTVTKNIQYF; CDR3 DNA: TGTGCCAGCAGTCCATTGACAGTGACCAAAAACATTCAGTACTTC
D gene: -; clone size: -; CDR3 length: 11; V gene: TRBV29-1; J gene: TRBJ1-2; CDR3 protein: CSAEGVSGYTF; CDR3 DNA: TGCAGCGCTGAGGGGGTATCCGGCTACACCTTC
D gene: -; clone size: -; CDR3 length: 13; V gene: TRBV19; J gene: TRBJ1-5; CDR3 protein: CASSILGGQPQHF; CDR3 DNA: TGTGCCAGTAGTATTCTAGGGGGTCAGCCCCAGCATTTT
D gene: TRBD1; clone size: -; CDR3 length: 15; V gene: TRBV4-1; J gene: TRBJ1-1; CDR3 protein: CASSQENRGYTEAFF; CDR3 DNA: TGCGCCAGCAGCCAAGAGAACAGGGGGTACACTGAAGCTTTCTTT
D gene: -; clone size: -; CDR3 length: 14; V gene: TRBV3-1/TRBV3-2; J gene: TRBJ1-6; CDR3 protein: CASSQDRHNSPLHF; CDR3 DNA: TGTGCCAGCAGCCAAGACCGACATAATTCACCCCTCCACTTT
D gene: -; clone size: few; CDR3 length: 13; V gene: TRBV28; J gene: TRBJ1-5; CDR3 protein: CASSFLGDQPQHF; CDR3 DNA: TGTGCCAGCAGTTTTCTGGGGGATCAGCCCCAGCATTTT
D gene: TRBD1; clone size: once; CDR3 length: 16; V gene: TRBV13; J gene: TRBJ1-2; CDR3 protein: CASSLGLWQGGYGYTF; CDR3 DNA: TGTGCCAGCAGCTTAGGCCTGTGGCAGGGGGGCTATGGCTACACCTTC
D gene: -; clone size: -; CDR3 length: 11; V gene: TRBV9; J gene: TRBJ1-1; CDR3 protein: CASGRETEAFF; CDR3 DNA: TGTGCCAGCGGCCGGGAGACTGAAGCTTTCTTT
D gene: TRBD1; clone size: -; CDR3 length: 17; V gene: TRBV10-3; J gene: TRBJ1-5; CDR3 protein: CAISDRDRGRGNQPQHF; CDR3 DNA: TGTGCCATCAGTGATCGGGACAGGGGGCGAGGGAATCAGCCCCAGCATTTT
D gene: -; clone size: -; CDR3 length: 14; V gene: TRBV25-1; J gene: TRBJ2-3; CDR3 protein: CASSASGSTDTQYF; CDR3 DNA: TGTGCCAGCAGTGCGTCCGGGAGCACAGATACGCAGTATTTT
D gene: -; clone size: -; CDR3 length: 15; V gene: TRBV6-5; J gene: TRBJ1-4; CDR3 protein: CASSSGGSTNEKLFF; CDR3 DNA: TGTGCCAGCAGTTCCGGGGGATCAACTAATGAAAAACTGTTTTTT
D gene: -; clone size: -; CDR3 length: 17; V gene: TRBV28; J gene: TRBJ1-5; CDR3 protein: CASSSRTSFLMGQPQHF; CDR3 DNA: TGTGCCAGCAGTTCCAGGACATCGTTCCTGATGGGGCAGCCCCAGCATTTT
D gene: TRBD2; clone size: -; CDR3 length: 17; V gene: TRBV9; J gene: TRBJ2-5; CDR3 protein: CASSVGGSGTPQETQYF; CDR3 DNA: TGTGCCAGCAGCGTAGGCGGTAGCGGGACGCCCCAAGAGACCCAGTACTTC
D gene: TRBD2; clone size: -; CDR3 length: 15; V gene: TRBV6-5; J gene: TRBJ2-3; CDR3 protein: CATSKRGVRTDTQYF; CDR3 DNA: TGTGCCACCTCCAAGCGGGGGGTGCGCACAGATACGCAGTATTTT
D gene: -; clone size: -; CDR3 length: 16; V gene: TRBV3-1/TRBV3-2; J gene: TRBJ1-3; CDR3 protein: CASSQAPLTSGNTIYF; CDR3 DNA: TGTGCCAGCAGCCAAGCTCCTCTTACCTCTGGAAACACCATATATTTT